Following are 30 T cell receptor beta chains from one sample sequenced in a study of cytomegalovirus exposure and HLA in healthy donors. The PCR contained 60 Vbeta and 13 Jbeta primers. TCRdb keeps only in-frame clones here, not all; method: immunoSEQ multiplex PCR. Among 99,000 or so clones listed, around three quarters were seen once. Material for sequencing was PBMCs. The origin of the receptors is a male donor in good health and CMV-seropositive.

The genes are TRBV18 and TRBJ2-5, with unresolved D. Trimming shortened V by 5 bases and J by 2 bases, and 12 bases separated the two germline ends. The germline V gene encodes CDR1 KGHSH and CDR2 LQKENI. This CDR3 is built from 14 residues. CDR3 amino acids: CASSEGASQETQYF. The CDR3 DNA follows: TGTGCCAGCTCAGAAGGAGCCTCACAAGAGACCCAGTACTTC.

This chain links TRBV30 with TRBJ1-1; 7 nucleotides align to TRBD1. Germline values: CDR1 GTSNPN, CDR2 SVGIG (reference sequence). This CDR3 is 13 amino acids long. V trimming: 5 bases; J trimming: 0 bases; junction bases outside the gene matches: 3. The CDR3 sequence: CAWGGQLNTEAFF. CDR3 in DNA: TGTGCCTGGGGGGGACAGTTGAACACTGAAGCTTTCTTT. Using reference TRBV30 and TRBJ1-1 for the parts outside the CDR3, the full variable domain is SQTIHQWPATLVQPVGSPLSLECTVEGTSNPNLYWYRQAAGRGLQLLFYSVGIGQISSEVPQNLSASRPQDRQFILSSKKLLLSDSGFYLCAWGGQLNTEAFFGQGTRLTVV.

The rearrangement links TRBV7-9 to TRBJ2-7; tentatively, D is TRBD1 (6 bases). Germline CDR1 is SEHNR and CDR2 is FQNEAQ (reference sequence). The V end was cut by 4 bases, the J end by 2 bases, with 15 bases between. This CDR3 is 15 amino acids long. The CDR3 reads CASSSSPQGPYEQYF. Here the CDR3 DNA reads TGTGCCAGCAGCTCATCCCCCCAGGGGCCCTACGAGCAGTACTTC.

The chain combines TRBV18 with TRBJ2-5; D is ambiguous. V dropped 0 bases and J dropped 5 bases, with 13 bases sitting between them. The CDR3 length is 15 residues. The germline gives CDR1 KGHSH, CDR2 LQKENI. The CDR3 region is CASSPPSRLSETQYF. The DNA of the CDR3 is TGTGCCAGCTCACCACCGTCGAGGCTATCGGAGACCCAGTACTTC.

This rearrangement joins TRBV6-1 to TRBJ1-2, with D possibly matching TRBD1 (5 bases). The V gene's germline CDR1 is MNHNS and CDR2 SASEGT. This CDR3 spans 14 amino acids. The ends were cut back, 7 bases at V and 8 bases at J, with 20 bases in the middle. CDR3 sequence: CASTGTGQTGGYTF. The CDR3 DNA reads TGTGCCAGCACCGGAACTGGACAAACCGGGGGCTACACCTTC.

This clone came up once. The chain joins TRBV6-1 to TRBJ1-2; D gene unclear. V lost 2 bases and J 6 bases, leaving 10 bases between the germline ends. Germline V gene lookup returns CDR1 MNHNS and CDR2 SASEGT. This CDR3 spans 13 amino acids. CDR3 loop: CASSEHRGDGYTF. CDR3 in DNA: TGTGCCAGCAGTGAACACCGGGGAGATGGCTACACCTTC.

This sequence joins TRBV5-1 and TRBJ1-2, with D uncertain. Germline V gene data show CDR1 as SGHRS and CDR2 as YFSETQ. The CDR3 has 16 amino acids. Trimming removed 1 base at V and 0 bases at J, with 13 bases between. CDR3: CASSLTAQITNYGYTF. CDR3 DNA: TGCGCCAGCAGCTTGACTGCACAGATAACTAACTATGGCTACACCTTC.

The V call is TRBV14, the J call TRBJ1-6; no definite D call. Deletions cut 0 bases from V and 6 bases from J, with 3 bases between. Germline V gene data show CDR1 as SGHDN and CDR2 as FVKESK. The CDR3 contains 13 residues. CDR3 in amino acids: CASSQDGNSPLHF. Written as DNA, the CDR3 is TGTGCCAGCAGCCAAGACGGTAATTCACCCCTCCACTTT.

The rearrangement joins TRBV30 to TRBJ2-3, with D maybe TRBD2 (6 bases). Trimming cost V 5 bases and J 2 bases, with 14 bases left between them. The germline CDR1 and CDR2 sequences are GTSNPN and SVGIG (reference sequence). This CDR3 contains 14 residues. The CDR3 loop is CAWGVGGITDTQYF. CDR3 nucleotides: TGTGCCTGGGGGGTCGGGGGAATCACAGATACGCAGTATTTT. Using reference TRBV30 and TRBJ2-3 for the parts outside the CDR3, the full variable domain is SQTIHQWPATLVQPVGSPLSLECTVEGTSNPNLYWYRQAAGRGLQLLFYSVGIGQISSEVPQNLSASRPQDRQFILSSKKLLLSDSGFYLCAWGVGGITDTQYFGPGTRLTVL.

This clone has just a few counts. The chain joins TRBV7-2 to TRBJ2-7, with 7 bases fitting TRBD1. The CDR3 totals 14 residues. Germline loops: CDR1 SGHTA, CDR2 FQGNSA. The J segment lost 6 bases and the V segment lost 1 base, leaving 6 bases of the junction unmatched. CDR3 loop: CASSLGGQVVEQYF. Written as DNA, the CDR3 is TGTGCCAGCAGCTTAGGAGGACAGGTAGTCGAGCAGTACTTC. Using reference TRBV7-2 and TRBJ2-7 for the parts outside the CDR3, the full variable domain is GAGVSQSPSNKVTEKGKDVELRCDPISGHTALYWYRQSLGQGLEFLIYFQGNSAPDKSGLPSDRFSAERTGGSVSTLTIQRTQQEDSAVYLCASSLGGQVVEQYFGPGTRLTVT.

J is TRBJ1-1 and V is TRBV4-2; D not resolved. Germline CDR1 reads LGHNA; CDR2 reads YNFKEQ. V was trimmed by 4 bases and J by 3 bases, leaving 9 bases between them. The CDR3 runs to 13 residues. CDR3 DNA sequence: TGTGCCAGCAGCCGAGGTCGGGACACTGAAGCTTTCTTT. Amino acid sequence: CASSRGRDTEAFF.

The chain is built from TRBV6-5 and TRBJ1-2; possible D gene TRBD1, 5 bases. CDR1 is MNHEY, CDR2 SVGAGI, per germline. Between the trimmed V and J ends, which lost 5 bases and 4 bases, there was a span of 14 bases. This CDR3 has 14 amino acids. CDR3 sequence reads: CASSPTGVGYGYTF. In nucleotides, the CDR3 is TGTGCCAGCAGTCCCACGGGGGTGGGCTATGGCTACACCTTC.

Regarding this clone: The sample contains more than one DNA sequence encoding this CDR3. V gene TRBV9 combines with J gene TRBJ2-3; D gene unclear. V lost 0 bases and J lost 0, with 5 bases in between. The CDR3 has 14 residues. The germline CDR1 and CDR2 sequences are SGDLS and YYNGEE. In DNA, the CDR3 is TGTGCCAGCAGCGTAGCAGGAAGCACAGATACGCAGTATTTT. This encodes CASSVAGSTDTQYF.

The rearrangement uses TRBV9 and TRBJ1-4; 10 bases line up with TRBD1. The J segment lost 7 bases and the V segment lost 0 bases, leaving 12 bases of the junction unmatched. Germline loops: CDR1 SGDLS, CDR2 YYNGEE. The CDR3 sequence is 18 residues long. CDR3 residues: CASSVGRDRGKWVEKLFF. The DNA of the CDR3 is TGTGCCAGCAGCGTAGGCCGGGACAGGGGAAAGTGGGTTGAAAAACTGTTTTTT.

This chain links TRBV5-1 with TRBJ2-1, with 10 positions matching TRBD1. Germline CDR1 SGHRS, CDR2 YFSETQ. The CDR3 is 15 amino acids. V trimming: 4 bases; J trimming: 1 base; junction bases outside the gene matches: 2. The CDR3: CASSAGQGSYNEQFF. CDR3 in DNA: TGCGCCAGCAGCGCGGGACAGGGGTCCTACAATGAGCAGTTCTTC.

The table lists this clone with a few counts. This rearrangement joins TRBV6-1 to TRBJ2-2, with D possibly matching TRBD1 (5 bases). This CDR3 spans 14 amino acids. Trimming removed 6 bases at V and 4 bases at J, with 12 bases between. Germline CDR1 and CDR2: MNHNS and SASEGT. CDR3 bases: TGTGCCAGCAGATTAGACAGCTTCACCGGGGAGCTGTTTTTT. Residues: CASRLDSFTGELFF.

This clone was counted between two and nine times. The chain is built from TRBV5-5 and TRBJ1-6, with a possible D match to TRBD1 (6 bases). The CDR3 runs 14 residues. Trimming removed 2 bases from V and 10 bases from J, with 13 bases in between. Germline V gene lookup returns CDR1 SGHKS and CDR2 YYEKEE (reference sequence). The DNA of the CDR3 is TGTGCCAGCAGCTTAATGGACAGCTTCTCACCCCTCCACTTT. Protein sequence: CASSLMDSFSPLHF.

The chain is built from TRBV2 and TRBJ1-1; no clear D. V lost 8 bases and J lost 5, with 15 bases in between. The CDR3 covers 13 residues. Germline values: CDR1 SNHLY, CDR2 FYNNEI. The CDR3 DNA follows: TGTGCCAGCTCTTTTGCAGCGAGGACTGAAGCTTTCTTT. Protein product: CASSFAARTEAFF.

The chain couples TRBV10-3 to TRBJ1-5; TRBD1 agrees at 7 bases. Germline assignment: CDR1 ENHRY and CDR2 SYGVKD. CDR3 size: 17 residues. With 0 bases clipped from V and 0 bases from J, the junction kept 5 bases outside the gene matches. This CDR3 reads CAISESWGTVSNQPQHF. CDR3 DNA sequence: TGTGCCATCAGTGAGTCGTGGGGGACAGTTAGCAATCAGCCCCAGCATTTT.

CDR3: CSVVTGRLNTEAFF. For the CDR3, the DNA is TGCAGCGTTGTAACAGGACGATTGAACACTGAAGCTTTCTTT. V and J are TRBV29-1 and TRBJ1-1, with D tentatively TRBD1 (5 bases). CDR3 length: 14 residues. The V end was cut by 4 bases, the J end by 0 bases, with 12 bases between. Germline V gene sequence: CDR1 SQVTM, CDR2 ANQGSEA.

This clone was seen a few times. One junction end disagrees with the germline gene, perhaps due to a read error. The V call is TRBV4-1, the J call TRBJ1-5; D may be TRBD1 (6 bases). CDR1 and CDR2 from the germline V gene are MGHRA and YSYEKL. The CDR3 extends over 17 amino acids. CDR3 amino acids: CVSSRTTGLYSNQPQHF. The CDR3 DNA follows: TGCGTCAGCAGCCGCACCACAGGGCTCTATAGCAATCAGCCCCAGCATTTT.

The CDR3 region has the DNA TGTGCCAGCAGCGTAGGGGCTCTCCGTTTAAACTATGGCTACACCTTC. Amino acid sequence: CASSVGALRLNYGYTF. The gene calls are TRBV9 and TRBJ1-2; D is undetermined. CDR1 and CDR2 from the germline V gene are SGDLS and YYNGEE. The CDR3 is made up of 16 amino acids. The ends were cut back, 0 bases at V and 2 bases at J, with 14 bases in the middle.

The chain carries TRBV29-1 and TRBJ1-4, with D unresolved. The germline gives CDR1 SQVTM, CDR2 ANQGSEA. The CDR3 totals 16 residues. V was pared by 7 bases and J by 0 bases, with 18 bases between. CDR3 protein: CSALRGTDATNEKLFF. The DNA for the CDR3 is TGCAGCGCCCTCCGGGGTACTGATGCAACTAATGAAAAACTGTTTTTT.

The chain has TRBV5-6 and TRBJ2-7, with D possibly matching TRBD2 (6 bases). Germline CDR1 reads SGHDT; CDR2 reads YYEEEE. The CDR3 extends over 11 amino acids. V dropped 6 bases and J dropped 2 bases, with 6 bases sitting between them. The CDR3 DNA is TGTGCCAGCACGGGGGCCTACGAGCAGTACTTC. Translating gives CASTGAYEQYF.

The J gene is TRBJ1-1, the V gene TRBV5-1, with D maybe TRBD1 (5 bases). Germline loops: CDR1 SGHRS, CDR2 YFSETQ. The CDR3 is made up of 13 amino acids. V was clipped by 8 bases and J by 4 bases, with 15 bases between them. The CDR3 coding sequence is TGCGCCAGTACCCAAGGGGTTGGCACTGAAGCTTTCTTT. It specifies CASTQGVGTEAFF. Filled out from reference TRBV5-1 and TRBJ1-1, the complete variable domain reads KAGVTQTPRYLIKTRGQQVTLSCSPISGHRSVSWYQQTPGQGLQFLFEYFSETQRNKGNFPGRFSGRQFSNSRSEMNVSTLELGDSALYLCASTQGVGTEAFFGQGTRLTVV.

The chain employs TRBV6-5 and TRBJ1-2, with 9 bases identical to TRBD1. The V and J ends lost 4 bases and 2 bases, in that order; junction bases with no gene match: 5. This CDR3 spans 15 amino acids. Germline CDR1 is MNHEY and CDR2 is SVGAGI. The CDR3 DNA is TGTGCCAGCAGTTCGCCGGGACAGGGAAACTATGGCTACACCTTC. As protein: CASSSPGQGNYGYTF.

CDR3 in DNA: TGTGCCAGCAGCCCCTATTTAGGGGCGTCTTACGAGCAGTACTTC. This gives the protein CASSPYLGASYEQYF. The chain employs TRBV7-2 and TRBJ2-7; tentatively, D is TRBD1 (5 bases). The germline V gene has CDR1 SGHTA and CDR2 FQGNSA. The CDR3 has 15 amino acids. Trimming removed 5 bases at V and 4 bases at J, with 18 bases between.

The CDR3 DNA reads as TGTGCCAGTAGTAGCAGCTCCTATAATTCACCCCTCCACTTT. It specifies CASSSSSYNSPLHF. This sequence joins TRBV19 and TRBJ1-6; no clear D. The CDR3 is made up of 14 amino acids. CDR1 LNHDA and CDR2 SQIVND come from the germline V gene (reference sequence). The germline V and J ends were trimmed by 4 bases and 0 bases, with 4 bases remaining between them.

This clone has just one count. The V call is TRBV5-6, the J call TRBJ1-3, with D possibly being TRBD1 (6 bases). Germline CDR1 SGHDT, CDR2 YYEEEE. The CDR3 spans 14 residues. V dropped 3 bases and J dropped 7 bases, with 14 bases sitting between them. DNA for the CDR3: TGTGCCAGCAGCTCTTCGTTGGGGGCGAACACCATATATTTT. Translating it yields CASSSSLGANTIYF.

The CDR3 nucleotides read TGTGCCAGCAGAGCCGCGGGGGGCAGACACAATGAGCAGTTCTTC. This translates into CASRAAGGRHNEQFF. The chain employs TRBV5-4 and TRBJ2-1; 8 bases map to TRBD2. Germline V lookup: CDR1 SGHNT, CDR2 YYREEE (reference sequence). The length of the CDR3 is 15 residues. Trimming cost V 5 bases and J 5 bases; bases outside gene matches: 9.